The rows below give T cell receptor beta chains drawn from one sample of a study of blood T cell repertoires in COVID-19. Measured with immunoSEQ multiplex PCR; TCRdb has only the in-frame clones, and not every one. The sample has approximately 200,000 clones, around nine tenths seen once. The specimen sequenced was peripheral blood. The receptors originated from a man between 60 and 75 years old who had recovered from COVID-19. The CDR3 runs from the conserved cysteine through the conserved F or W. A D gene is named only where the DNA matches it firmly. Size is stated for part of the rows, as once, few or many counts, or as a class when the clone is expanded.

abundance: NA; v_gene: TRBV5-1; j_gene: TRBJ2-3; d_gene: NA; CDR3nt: TGCGCCAGCAGCCGGACCGGAGGGCTCGCAGATACGCAGTATTTT; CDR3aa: CASSRTGGLADTQYF
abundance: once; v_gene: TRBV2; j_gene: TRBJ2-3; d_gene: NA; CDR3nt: TGTGCCAGCAGTGAAAGCGGAACAGATACGCAGTATTTT; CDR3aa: CASSESGTDTQYF
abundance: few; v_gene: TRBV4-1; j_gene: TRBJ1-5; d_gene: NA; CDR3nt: TGCGCCAGCAGCCACGGGGGCAATCAGCCCCAGCATTTT; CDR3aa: CASSHGGNQPQHF
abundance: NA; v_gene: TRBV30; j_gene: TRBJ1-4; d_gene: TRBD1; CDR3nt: TGTGCCTGGAGCCAGGGGGAGCATGAAAAACTGTTTTTT; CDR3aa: CAWSQGEHEKLFF
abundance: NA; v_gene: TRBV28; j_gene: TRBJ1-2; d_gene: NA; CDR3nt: TGTGCCAGCACCGAGAACGGAGACTATGGCTACACCTTC; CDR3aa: CASTENGDYGYTF
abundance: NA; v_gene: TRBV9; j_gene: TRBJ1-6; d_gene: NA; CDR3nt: TGTGCCAGCAGCGTAGCCCCAGGGGTTGACTCACCCCTCCACTTT; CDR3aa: CASSVAPGVDSPLHF
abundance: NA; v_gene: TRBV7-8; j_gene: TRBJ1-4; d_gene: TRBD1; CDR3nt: TGTGCCAGCAGCACTTACAGGGGAGTTAATGAAAAACTGTTTTTT; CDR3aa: CASSTYRGVNEKLFF
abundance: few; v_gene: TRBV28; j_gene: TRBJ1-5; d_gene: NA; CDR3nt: TGTGCCAGCAGTAAAAATACAGGGAATCAGCCCCAGCATTTT; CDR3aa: CASSKNTGNQPQHF
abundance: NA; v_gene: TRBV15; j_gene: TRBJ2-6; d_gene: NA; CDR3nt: TGTGCCACCAGCAGAGCTGGGAGTGCTGGGGCCAACGTCCTGACTTTC; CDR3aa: CATSRAGSAGANVLTF
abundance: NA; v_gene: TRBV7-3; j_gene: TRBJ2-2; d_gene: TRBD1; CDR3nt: TGTGCCAGCAGCTTAACTACCGGGACAGGGGGAACCGGGGAGCTGTTTTTT; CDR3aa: CASSLTTGTGGTGELFF
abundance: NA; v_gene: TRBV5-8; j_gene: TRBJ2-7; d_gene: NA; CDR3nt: TGTGCCAGCAGCTTGAACAGTCAAAAGCAGTACTTC; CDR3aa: CASSLNSQKQYF
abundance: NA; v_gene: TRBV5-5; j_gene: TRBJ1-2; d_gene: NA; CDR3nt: TGTGCCAGCAGCAGGAGTAACTATGGCTACACCTTC; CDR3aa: CASSRSNYGYTF
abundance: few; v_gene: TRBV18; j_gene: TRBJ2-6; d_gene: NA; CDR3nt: TGTGCCAGCTCACCCCAACACTCTGGGGCCAACGTCCTGACTTTC; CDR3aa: CASSPQHSGANVLTF
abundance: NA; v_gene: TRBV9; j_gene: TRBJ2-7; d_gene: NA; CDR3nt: TGTGCCAGCAGCGTAGGGCTAGAACCCTACGAGCAGTACTTC; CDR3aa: CASSVGLEPYEQYF
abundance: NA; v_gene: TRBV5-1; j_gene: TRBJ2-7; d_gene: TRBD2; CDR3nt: TGCGCCAGCAGCTTGACGACTAGCGGGAGGCTCCAGTACGAGCAGTACTTC; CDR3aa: CASSLTTSGRLQYEQYF
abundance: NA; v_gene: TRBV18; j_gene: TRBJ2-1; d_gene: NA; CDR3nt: TGTGCCTCTATCCCCCAGCGGGCCTACAATGAGCAGTTCTTC; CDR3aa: CASIPQRAYNEQFF
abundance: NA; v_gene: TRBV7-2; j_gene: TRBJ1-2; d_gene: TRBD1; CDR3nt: TGTGCCACCCCCCCACAGGGGGCCTATGGCTACACCTTC; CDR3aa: CATPPQGAYGYTF
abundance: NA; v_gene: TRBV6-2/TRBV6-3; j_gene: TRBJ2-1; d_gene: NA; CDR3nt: TGTGCCAGCAGTGATAAGGGGTATGAGCAGTTCTTC; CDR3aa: CASSDKGYEQFF
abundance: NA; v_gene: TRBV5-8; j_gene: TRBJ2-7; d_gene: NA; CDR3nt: TGTGCCAGCAGCCTTCTTGAGGGCTACGAGCAGTACTTC; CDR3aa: CASSLLEGYEQYF
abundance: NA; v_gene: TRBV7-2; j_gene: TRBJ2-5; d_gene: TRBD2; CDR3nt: TGTGCCAGCAGCATAAGCGGGGACCCTAAGGAGACCCAGTACTTC; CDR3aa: CASSISGDPKETQYF
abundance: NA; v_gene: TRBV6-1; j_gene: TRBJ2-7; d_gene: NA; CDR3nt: TGTGCCAGCAGTGAACGAGGGGGATGGGCCTACGAGCAGTACTTC; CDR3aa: CASSERGGWAYEQYF
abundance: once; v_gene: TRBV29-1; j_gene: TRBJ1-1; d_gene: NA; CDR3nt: TGCAGCGTTGAAGATCGAATGACTTCTGAAGCTTTCTTT; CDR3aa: CSVEDRMTSEAFF
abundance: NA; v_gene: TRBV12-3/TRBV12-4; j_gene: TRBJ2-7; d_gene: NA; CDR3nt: TGTGCCAGCAGCCTACTAGGATCCTACGAGCAGTACTTC; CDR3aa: CASSLLGSYEQYF
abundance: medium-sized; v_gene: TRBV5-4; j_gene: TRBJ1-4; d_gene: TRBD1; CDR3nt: TGTGCCAGCAGCTTGCAGGGGGCGGAGGAAAAACTGTTTTTT; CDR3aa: CASSLQGAEEKLFF
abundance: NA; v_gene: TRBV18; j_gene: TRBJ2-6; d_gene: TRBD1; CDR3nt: TGTGCCAGCTCACCAGTGGACAGGGTATTCAGTGGGGCCAACGTCCTGACTTTC; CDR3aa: CASSPVDRVFSGANVLTF
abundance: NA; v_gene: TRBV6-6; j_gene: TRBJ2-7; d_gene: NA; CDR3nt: TGTGCCAGCAGATTATACTACGAGCAGTACTTC; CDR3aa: CASRLYYEQYF
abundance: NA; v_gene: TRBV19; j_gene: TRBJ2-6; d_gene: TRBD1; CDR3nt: TGTGCCAGTAGTCTACGGACAGGGAAGGGCAGCCCCTCTGGGGCCAACGTCCTGACTTTC; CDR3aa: CASSLRTGKGSPSGANVLTF
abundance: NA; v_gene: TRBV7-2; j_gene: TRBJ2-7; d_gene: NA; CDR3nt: TGTGCCAGCAGCTTAGAGACCAGCGCTTCCTACGAGCAGTACTTC; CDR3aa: CASSLETSASYEQYF
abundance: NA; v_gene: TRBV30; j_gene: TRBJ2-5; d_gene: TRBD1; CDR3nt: TGTGCCTGGAGTGTAAAGGGGGCACAAGAGACCCAGTACTTC; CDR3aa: CAWSVKGAQETQYF
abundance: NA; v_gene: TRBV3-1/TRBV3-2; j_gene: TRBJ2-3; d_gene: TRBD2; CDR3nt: TGTGCCAGCAGCCAAGATCAACTAGCGGGGGGTGCTAGCACAGATACGCAGTATTTT; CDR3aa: CASSQDQLAGGASTDTQYF
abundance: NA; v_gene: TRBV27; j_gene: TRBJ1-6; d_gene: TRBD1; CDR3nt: TGTGCCAGCAGCTCAGGACAGGGGTATAATTCACCCCTCCACTTT; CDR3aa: CASSSGQGYNSPLHF
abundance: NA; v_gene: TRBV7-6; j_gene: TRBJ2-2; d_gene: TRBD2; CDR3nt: TGTGCCAGCAGCCGAGCTAGCGGGGGGTCTCGTACCGGGGAGCTGTTTTTT; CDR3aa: CASSRASGGSRTGELFF
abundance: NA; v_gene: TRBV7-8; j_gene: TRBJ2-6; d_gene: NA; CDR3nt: TGTGCCAGCAGCTCAGATCGGGGGTCTGGGGCCAACGTCCTGACTTTC; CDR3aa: CASSSDRGSGANVLTF
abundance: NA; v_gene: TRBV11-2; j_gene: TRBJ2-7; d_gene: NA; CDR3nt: TGTGCCAGCAGCTTAATGGCGGGTAGTCGGTACGAGCAGTACTTC; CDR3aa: CASSLMAGSRYEQYF
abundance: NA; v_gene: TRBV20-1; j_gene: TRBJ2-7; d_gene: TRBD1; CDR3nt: TGCAGTGCTAGTTCGGCCTCTCCCAGGGGGCGTCGCGAGCAGTACTTC; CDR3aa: CSASSASPRGRREQYF
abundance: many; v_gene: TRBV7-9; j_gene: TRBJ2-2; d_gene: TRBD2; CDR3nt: TGTGCCAGCAGCTCTCTACTAGCGGGAGGGCTAATCACCGGGGAGCTGTTTTTT; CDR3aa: CASSSLLAGGLITGELFF
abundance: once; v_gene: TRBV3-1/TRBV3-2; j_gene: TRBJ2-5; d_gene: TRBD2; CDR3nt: TGTGCCAGCAGCCAACATAGGACTAGCGGGATCGAGACCCAGTACTTC; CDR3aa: CASSQHRTSGIETQYF
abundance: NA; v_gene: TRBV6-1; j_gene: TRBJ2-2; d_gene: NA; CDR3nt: TGTGCCAGCAGTGAAGAGACAGGTAACACCGGGGAGCTGTTTTTT; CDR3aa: CASSEETGNTGELFF
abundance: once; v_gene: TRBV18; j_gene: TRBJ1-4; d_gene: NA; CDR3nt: TGTGCCAGCTCACCAGACAGTATAAATGAAAAACTGTTTTTT; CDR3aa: CASSPDSINEKLFF
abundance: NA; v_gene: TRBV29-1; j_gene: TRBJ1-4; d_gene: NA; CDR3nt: TGCAGCGTTGAGGATCAGACTTCTCGAGAAAAACTGTTTTTT; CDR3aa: CSVEDQTSREKLFF
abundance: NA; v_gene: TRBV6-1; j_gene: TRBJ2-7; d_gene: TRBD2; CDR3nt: TGTGCCAGCAGTGAAGCGTCGGGTAGCGGGATATACGAGCAGTACTTC; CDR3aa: CASSEASGSGIYEQYF
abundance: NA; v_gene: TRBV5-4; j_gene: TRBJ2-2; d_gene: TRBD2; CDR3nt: TGTGCCAGCAGCTCTAGCGGGAGGGTCGGGGAGCTGTTTTTT; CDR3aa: CASSSSGRVGELFF
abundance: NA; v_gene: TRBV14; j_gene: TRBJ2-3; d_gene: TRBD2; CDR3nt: TGTGCCAGCAGCCAAGATCTGACTAGCGGATACAGCACAGATACGCAGTATTTT; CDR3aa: CASSQDLTSGYSTDTQYF
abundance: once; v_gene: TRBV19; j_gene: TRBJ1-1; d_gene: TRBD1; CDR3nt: TGTGCCAGTAGCTTTAGGACAGGGAACACTGAAGCTTTCTTT; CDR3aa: CASSFRTGNTEAFF
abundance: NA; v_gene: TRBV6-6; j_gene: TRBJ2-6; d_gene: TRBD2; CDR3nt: TGTGCCAGCAGCCTGGGGGGGGGCTCTGGGGCCAACGTCCTGACTTTC; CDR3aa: CASSLGGGSGANVLTF
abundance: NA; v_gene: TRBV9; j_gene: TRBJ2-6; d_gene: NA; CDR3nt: TGTGCCAGCGAGGGTCGGCCTGGGGCCAACGTCCTGACTTTC; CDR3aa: CASEGRPGANVLTF
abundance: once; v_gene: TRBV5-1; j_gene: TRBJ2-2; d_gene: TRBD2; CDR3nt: TGCGCCAGCAGCATCAGACTAGCGGGTAACACCGGGGAGCTGTTTTTT; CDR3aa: CASSIRLAGNTGELFF
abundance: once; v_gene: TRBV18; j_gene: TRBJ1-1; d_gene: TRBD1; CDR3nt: TGTGCCAGCTCACCAGACCCGGGACAGGGGAACACTGAAGCTTTCTTT; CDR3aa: CASSPDPGQGNTEAFF
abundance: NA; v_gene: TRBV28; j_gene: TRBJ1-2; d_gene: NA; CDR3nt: TGTGCCAGCATAAACAGCCTCTATGGCTACACCTTC; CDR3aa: CASINSLYGYTF
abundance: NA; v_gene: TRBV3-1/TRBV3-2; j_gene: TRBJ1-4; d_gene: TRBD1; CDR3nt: TGTGCCAGCAGCCTCACAGGGGAAGCCGTGGGAAAACTGTTTTTT; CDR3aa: CASSLTGEAVGKLFF